This TCR beta chain was captured by sequencing in a study of T cells in Graves' hyperthyroidism and ophthalmopathy. Study summary: Blood from the periphery was taken at initial diagnosis, before any treatment. Study-wide results and limits: Using 13 V-J features, a model discriminated ophthalmopathy from stable hyperthyroidism. Among clonotypes expanded in thyroid above 0.001, most were also found in blood.

CDR3 length: 16 amino acids. CDR1 is SGDLS, CDR2 YYNGEE, per germline. With 3 bases clipped from V and 5 bases from J, the junction kept 10 bases outside the gene matches. TCR beta CDR3 regions were amplified from RNA transcripts. TCR CDR3 underwent first-round RT-PCR with the HTBI primer set. A single record per CDR3 protein comes from TCRdb applying MiXCR to the multiplex PCR reads. The repertoire has approximately 560,000 distinct CDR3 sequences, 15% to 17% of them found once; the top ten carry around 7.3%. Worth noting for this clonotype: Its specificity is unknown.

This receptor was obtained from a woman in her twenties or thirties with Graves' hyperthyroidism. The sequenced sample was blood. V usage is TRBV9 and J usage is TRBJ2-7; 11 positions agree with TRBD2. CDR3 nucleotides: TGTGCCAGCAGCGGAGATTTAGCGGGAGGGCTCGACGAGCAGTACTTC. Translating it yields CASSGDLAGGLDEQYF.